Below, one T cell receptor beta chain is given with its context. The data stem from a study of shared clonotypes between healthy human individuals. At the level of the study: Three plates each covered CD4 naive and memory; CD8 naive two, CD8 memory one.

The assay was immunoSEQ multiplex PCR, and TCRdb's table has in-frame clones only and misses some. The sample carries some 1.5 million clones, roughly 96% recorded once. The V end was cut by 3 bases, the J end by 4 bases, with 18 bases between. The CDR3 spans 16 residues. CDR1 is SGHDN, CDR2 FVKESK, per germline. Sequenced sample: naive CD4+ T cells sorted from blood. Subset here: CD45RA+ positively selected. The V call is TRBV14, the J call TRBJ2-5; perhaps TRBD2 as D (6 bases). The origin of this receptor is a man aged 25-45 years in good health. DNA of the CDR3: TGTGCCAGCAGCCAGGAACCGGGACTCAAACGAGAGACCCAGTACTTC. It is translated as CASSQEPGLKRETQYF.